This T cell receptor beta chain emerged from a study of T cells in Graves' hyperthyroidism and ophthalmopathy (dated by TCRdb to 2018 to 2020). Concerning the study at large: Peripheral blood was sampled at the time of initial diagnosis, prior to any treatment. A discovery cohort of about a hundred patients, approximately 45 with Graves' ophthalmopathy and 55 to 60 with stable Graves' hyperthyroidism, was used to find distinguishing TCR V-J signatures. Whether ophthalmopathy could be predicted prospectively was tested in an independent validation cohort made up of 18 to 20 hyperthyroidism patients plus 17 patients who later progressed to ophthalmopathy. For training and testing, the roughly 97 patients in the discovery cohort were randomly divided in a 7:3 ratio. The study also compared thyroid tissue and blood T-cell repertoires from 6 or 7 Graves' hyperthyroidism patients. After blood sampling, hyperthyroidism patients were treated with methimazole at a starting dose of 30 mg daily, and ophthalmopathy patients were treated with high-dose intravenous methylprednisolone. According to the paper, TCR Vbeta CDR3 sequencing was carried out on more than 120 peripheral blood samples, which came from around 43 ophthalmopathy, 75 or so hyperthyroidism and about 17 progressor patients.

The TCR beta CDR3 regions were amplified from RNA transcripts. The first round of RT-PCR for the TCR CDR3 was performed with the HTBI primer set and the Qiagen OneStep RT-PCR kit. A second multiplex PCR round built the libraries, followed by size selection and purification. Libraries were sequenced paired-end with 100 bp reads on an Illumina HiSeq2000. Per the source publication's procedure: SOAPnuke was used to process the raw data, throwing out any read that contained adapters or uncalled bases, had a mean Phred below 15, or lacked an exact constant-primer or identifier match. High-quality paired reads were merged with COPE v1.2.5, and unique nucleotide sequences were defined as clonotypes. MiTCR v1.1 was used to align clonotypes to the IMGT TRBV, TRBD and TRBJ reference segments. Analysis was restricted to V-J combinations with a frequency above 0.0001, which covered about 99% of repertoires. The TCS score was defined as the ratio of F50 (clonal expansion) to E x V (chaos), calculated using BLOSUM62-based TCRdist between CDR3 peptides within each V-J. Welch's t-statistics and random forest reduced just over 500 V-J features to about 13, which were used in a naive Bayes classifier (R e1071). In-frame beta chains were kept once TCRdb had trimmed the public reads at Q25 with fastp and called clones with MiXCR. Rows with one shared CDR3 protein collapse into an entry with the most common genes and DNA. The V and J calls were not made by the authors but by TCRdb's processing. The sample table lists around 620,000 distinct CDR3 sequences, approximately 15% of them with a count of one. The ten largest clonotypes hold approximately 6.4% of the sample.

In the ophthalmopathy patients, disease was moderately to severely active, with a Clinical Activity Score of 3 or more, a NOSPECS grade of 4 or more, and a duration of less than 3 months. Patients with uncontrolled infections, other autoimmune diseases, pregnancy or lactation were excluded. Diagnoses relied on clinical symptoms, serum thyroxine and TRAb, thyroid ultrasound and orbital computed tomography. PBMCs were isolated from about 10 ml of fresh peripheral blood by Ficoll-Paque density gradient centrifugation. Total RNA was extracted with Trizol reagent, and quality was checked on an Agilent 2100 Bioanalyzer. Deletion took 4 bases off V and 7 bases off J, with a span of 17 bases between the germline ends. The CDR3 goes from the cysteine to the phenylalanine over 16 residues. This entry keeps only the CDR3 DNA: 48 bases, framed from base 1. The germline V gene (reference sequence) provides CDR1 LGHDT and CDR2 YNNKEL.

This clonotype was seen repeatedly, ten times or more. Its antigen is not yet known. Base qualities are not at hand, and no much larger clone is one base apart. The full study reports these points: In validation, the model predicted progression to ophthalmopathy a median of about 5.9 months before onset, with about 67% sensitivity and just under 75% specificity. In cross-validation, a model built on a 13 V-J signature told ophthalmopathy apart from stable hyperthyroidism with 85% to 90% sensitivity and roughly 82% specificity, and in testing the same model reached 80%/75%. No statistical method was used to set the sample size in advance, and investigators knew the group allocation. Most expanded thyroid clonotypes (frequency above 0.001) were also found in blood, which suggests that blood repertoires may mirror thyroid immune responses.

Specimen: blood. Here the chain combines TRBV3-1 and TRBJ1-6, with the D gene not clear enough to name. This sequence was found in a young woman with Graves' ophthalmopathy. The sequence in DNA is TGTGCCAGCAGCCTACGACCCCTTATGGTAAATTCACCCCTCCACTTT. Translated, this is CASSLRPLMVNSPLHF.